This TCR beta chain was captured in a study of control samples from healthy donors and cancer patients (dated by TCRdb to the early 2020s). To note about this clone: It has no known antigen specificity. Per-nucleotide qualities are absent, and no much larger clonotype sits a single base away.

Library method: the immunoSEQ multiplex PCR assay. Drawn from immuneACCESS, this table holds only the in-frame rearrangements with V and J called that TCRdb kept. Clones are partly lost; checked studies trace under half to an unresolved V gene and leave the rest unexplained. The sample records more than 35,000 clones, roughly 94% of which are singletons. The ten biggest clones cover around 25% of the sample. CDR1 is given as ENHRY and CDR2 as SYGVKD, both from the germline V gene. V lost 2 bases and J lost 5 bases; the stretch between them is 12 bases long. The CDR3 goes from the cysteine to the phenylalanine over 15 residues. The entry retains the CDR3 DNA only, 45 bases that are in frame from base 1.

The source material was blood. This receptor was taken from a man aged 55 to 70 in good health. The chain employs TRBV10-3 and TRBJ2-2, with the D call perhaps TRBD1 or TRBD2, as 5 bases match in each case. Here is the DNA: TGTGCCATCAGTGAGGAGGGGCCCAAAACCGGGGAGCTGTTTTTT. Its protein reads: CAISEEGPKTGELFF.